These 25 T cell receptor beta chains were all obtained from the same sample, sequenced in a study of T-cell reconstitution after alpha-beta-depleted transplantation in children. Preparing the TCRbeta library involved the use of unique molecular identifiers. TCRdb ran MiXCR on the PCR reads and lists one entry per CDR3 protein. The sample includes hundreds of thousands of distinct CDR3 sequences, about 17% of them seen just once. The starting material was PBMCs from the stem cell graft donor, obtained from the stem cell graft. The receptors come from a human donor who donated a stem cell graft to a child with acute lymphoblastic leukemia.

This clonotype was counted between two and nine times. The chain couples TRBV4-1 to TRBJ2-1; the D gene is possibly TRBD2 (5 bases). Trimming stripped 5 bases from V and 0 bases from J, with 14 bases between. Germline V gives CDR1 MGHRA, CDR2 YSYEKL. CDR3 length equals 16 residues. As DNA, the CDR3 is TGCGCCAGCAGCGACCCCCGACGGGACTCCTACAATGAGCAGTTCTTC. This sequence encodes CASSDPRRDSYNEQFF.

This rearrangement joins TRBV29-1 to TRBJ2-7; 8 positions agree with TRBD1. Germline V gives CDR1 SQVTM, CDR2 ANQGSEA. V was pared by 6 bases and J by 2 bases, with 6 bases of the junction left unmatched. The CDR3 extends over 13 amino acids. CDR3 bases: TGCAGCGTAGACAGGGGTCCTACCTACGAGCAGTACTTC. It translates to CSVDRGPTYEQYF.

CDR3 DNA: TGCGCCACCAAGCCGTGGACGGTGAACACTGAAGCTTTCTTT. Translation: CATKPWTVNTEAFF. The J gene is TRBJ1-1, the V gene TRBV5-1, with no clear D. The CDR3 contains 14 residues. V lost 9 bases, J lost 0 bases, and 15 bases lay in between. Germline CDR1 reads SGHRS; CDR2 reads YFSETQ.

The V and J genes are TRBV9 and TRBJ1-4; D perhaps matches TRBD1 (6 bases). The germline gives CDR1 SGDLS, CDR2 YYNGEE. There are 16 residues in the CDR3. The V gene lost 0 bases and the J gene lost 6 bases, with 15 bases spanning the gap. The CDR3 protein is CASSVGGASGYEKLFF. The CDR3 DNA reads TGTGCCAGCAGCGTAGGGGGGGCGTCGGGATATGAAAAACTGTTTTTT.

V usage is TRBV20-1 and J usage is TRBJ2-1; 10 positions match TRBD2. CDR1 DFQATT and CDR2 SNEGSKA come from the germline V gene (reference sequence). V gave up 1 base and J gave up 7 bases; unmatched junction bases: 13. The CDR3 is 17 residues long. CDR3 sequence (DNA): TGCAGTGCTAGAGGGCCCAGGCTAGCGGGAGTCACGAATGAGCAGTTCTTC. Protein product: CSARGPRLAGVTNEQFF.

This clonotype was detected only a few times. The rearrangement uses TRBV15 and TRBJ2-2, with 10 bases identical to TRBD2. There are 16 residues in the CDR3. Unmatched junction bases numbered 6, after V lost 3 bases and J lost 5 bases. From germline, CDR1 is LNHNV and CDR2 YYDKDF (reference sequence). As DNA, the CDR3 is TGTGCCACCAGCAGTGCTAGCGGGAGTTATACCGGGGAGCTGTTTTTT. It specifies CATSSASGSYTGELFF.

This clonotype has just a few counts. The V call is TRBV5-1, the J call TRBJ2-3, with 14 nucleotides matching TRBD2. Losses at the gene ends were 4 bases for V and 5 bases for J; bases not matched to a gene: 9. CDR1 and CDR2 from the germline V gene are SGHRS and YFSETQ. The CDR3 contains 17 residues. The CDR3 coding sequence is TGCGCCAGCAGCGGCGGGGGACTAGCGGGAGTAAAAGATACGCAGTATTTT. Translating it yields CASSGGGLAGVKDTQYF.

This clonotype was seen a few times. The chain links TRBV12-3 or TRBV12-4 to TRBJ2-2, with D unclear. V lost 5 bases to trimming and J lost 0 bases, with 10 bases between them. This CDR3 region has 15 residues. The CDR3 loop is CASSPPPANTGELFF. The CDR3 bases are TGTGCCAGCAGTCCCCCGCCCGCGAACACCGGGGAGCTGTTTTTT.

This clonotype was seen only a few times. The CDR3: CASSIGGVGYEQYF. The CDR3 nucleotides read TGTGCCAGTAGTATCGGTGGGGTAGGCTACGAGCAGTACTTC. The chain has TRBV19 and TRBJ2-7; D unclear. Germline V lookup: CDR1 LNHDA, CDR2 SQIVND (reference sequence). Trimming took 3 bases from V and 3 from J, leaving 12 bases between them. This CDR3 spans 14 amino acids.

The chain has TRBV27 and TRBJ2-5; 9 positions agree with TRBD2. V lost 4 bases, J lost 5 bases, and 8 bases stayed unmatched. This CDR3 contains 15 residues. Germline V lookup: CDR1 MNHEY, CDR2 SMNVEV (reference sequence). The CDR3 DNA sequence: TGTGCCAGCAGTTATAGCGGGGGACCGGCGGAGACCCAGTACTTC. Its protein product is CASSYSGGPAETQYF.

The genes are TRBV7-8 and TRBJ2-2; 9 positions match TRBD2. CDR3 length: 17 amino acids. CDR1 SGHVS and CDR2 FQNEAQ come from the germline V gene. The J segment lost 7 bases and the V segment lost 5 bases, leaving 14 bases of the junction unmatched. CDR3 nucleotide sequence: TGTGCCAGCAGCCCAGGACGCGGGAGGGCCGGGGGCGGGGAGCTGTTTTTT. Amino acid sequence: CASSPGRGRAGGGELFF.

CDR3 sequence (DNA): TGTGCCAGCAGCGTAGCGGGTCTTGGTGAAAAACTGTTTTTT. It is translated as CASSVAGLGEKLFF. J is TRBJ1-4 and V is TRBV9; D ambiguous. Trimming removed 0 bases at V and 7 bases at J, with 10 bases between. The germline V gene has CDR1 SGDLS and CDR2 YYNGEE. The CDR3 spans 14 residues.

The table lists this clonotype with a few counts. The chain combines TRBV3-1 with TRBJ2-7; D might be TRBD1 or TRBD2, each matching 5 bases. The CDR3 has 17 residues. CDR1 and CDR2 (germline): LGHDT, YNNKEL (reference sequence). Trimming stripped 4 bases from V and 2 bases from J, with 21 bases between. Written as DNA, the CDR3 is TGTGCCAGCAGCCTACCCGGGACGGACGGTAGCACCTACGAGCAGTACTTC. It specifies CASSLPGTDGSTYEQYF.

This clonotype was detected only a few times. The rearrangement links TRBV9 to TRBJ1-1; unclear D gene. This CDR3 is built from 11 residues. CDR1 and CDR2 (germline): SGDLS, YYNGEE. V was clipped by 3 bases and J by 6 bases, with 6 bases between them. The CDR3 spells CASSGEAEAFF. CDR3 in DNA: TGTGCCAGCAGCGGAGAGGCTGAAGCTTTCTTT. Complete variable domain (other parts from reference TRBV9 and TRBJ1-1): DSGVTQTPKHLITATGQRVTLRCSPRSGDLSVYWYQQSLDQGLQFLIQYYNGEERAKGNILERFSAQQFPDLHSELNLSSLELGDSALYFCASSGEAEAFFGQGTRLTVV.

This clonotype has at least ten counts. This chain connects TRBV6-4 to TRBJ2-3; D is uncertain. V gave up 4 bases and J gave up 1 base, with 9 bases separating them. The CDR3 runs to 14 residues. CDR1 is MRHNA and CDR2 is SNTAGT in the germline V gene. Here the CDR3 reads CASSGHFGTDTQYF. CDR3 DNA sequence: TGTGCCAGCAGTGGCCATTTTGGCACAGATACGCAGTATTTT.

This clonotype occurred many times. The chain uses TRBV5-1 and TRBJ2-3; D may be TRBD1 or TRBD2 (5 bases each). The V end was cut by 1 base, the J end by 4 bases, with 7 bases between. This CDR3 comprises 13 residues. The germline V gene encodes CDR1 SGHRS and CDR2 YFSETQ. CDR3 bases: TGCGCCAGCAGCTTGCGGGGCCCAGATACGCAGTATTTT. Translating it yields CASSLRGPDTQYF.

V gene TRBV20-1 combines with J gene TRBJ2-1; 9 bases line up with TRBD2. Trimming at V came to 4 bases and at J to 9 bases, leaving 13 bases not matched to a gene. The CDR3 is 15 amino acids. CDR1 is DFQATT and CDR2 is SNEGSKA in the germline V gene (reference sequence). CDR3 sequence reads: CSAKGLLAGSGEQFF. The CDR3 nucleotides read TGCAGTGCTAAGGGCCTACTAGCGGGCTCCGGTGAGCAGTTCTTC.

This clonotype was picked up a small number of times. V and J are TRBV30 and TRBJ1-3; no firm D call. The CDR3 extends over 14 amino acids. Germline CDR1 and CDR2: GTSNPN and SVGIG (reference sequence). The V and J ends lost 7 bases and 0 bases respectively, with 13 bases between them. The CDR3 sequence is CAFQDTASGNTIYF. The DNA of the CDR3 is TGTGCCTTCCAAGACACTGCCTCTGGAAACACCATATATTTT.

The V gene is TRBV20-1, the J gene TRBJ2-5, with D possibly TRBD2 on 6 matching bases. CDR1 is DFQATT, CDR2 SNEGSKA, per germline (reference sequence). Trimming cost V 2 bases and J 5 bases, with 12 bases left between them. This CDR3 has 13 amino acids. Here the CDR3 DNA reads TGCAGTGCTAGACTGGGACTTCAGGAGACCCAGTACTTC. It translates to CSARLGLQETQYF.

V and J are TRBV5-1 and TRBJ2-1, with 9 bases fitting TRBD2. This CDR3 is built from 17 residues. Unmatched junction bases numbered 10, after V lost 2 bases and J lost 4 bases. Per the germline V gene, CDR1 is SGHRS and CDR2 is YFSETQ. CDR3 nucleotide sequence: TGCGCCAGCAGCTTTACATCCACGGGACTAGCTTACAATGAGCAGTTCTTC. Protein sequence: CASSFTSTGLAYNEQFF.

The DNA of the CDR3 is TGCAGCGTTGAGGAACAGGCCTACGAGCAGTACTTC. It translates to CSVEEQAYEQYF. This chain connects TRBV29-1 to TRBJ2-7; a weak D match, TRBD1 (5 bases). Germline V gene sequence: CDR1 SQVTM, CDR2 ANQGSEA. V lost 3 bases, J lost 2 bases, and 8 bases lay in between. The CDR3 contains 12 residues.

This chain joins TRBV12-3 or TRBV12-4 and TRBJ1-1, with a tentative D call TRBD1 (6 bases). The CDR3 is 11 residues long. With 6 bases removed from V and 11 bases from J, the gap between germline ends came to 13 bases. The CDR3 sequence is CASSLGTYAFF. Here the CDR3 DNA reads TGTGCCAGCAGCTTGGGGACATATGCTTTCTTT.

There are many counts of this clonotype. This sequence joins TRBV5-1 and TRBJ2-1; D not certain. Trimming pared 3 bases from V and 1 base from J, leaving 8 bases between. In germline, CDR1 is SGHRS, CDR2 YFSETQ. CDR3 length: 14 residues. The CDR3 sequence is CASSSSSSYNEQFF. The CDR3 region has the DNA TGCGCCAGCAGCTCTTCCTCGTCCTACAATGAGCAGTTCTTC.

The chain recombines TRBV10-1 with TRBJ2-2; no reliable D call. CDR1 is WNHNN, CDR2 SYGVQD, per germline (reference sequence). The CDR3 has 13 residues. V dropped 8 bases and J dropped 0 bases, with 7 bases sitting between them. CDR3 bases: TGCGCCAGCGCACACGCGAACACCGGGGAGCTGTTTTTT. This encodes CASAHANTGELFF.

This clonotype showed up just a few times. CDR3 sequence: CASSQVGLAGADTQYF. CDR3 bases: TGCGCCAGCAGCCAAGTCGGACTAGCGGGAGCAGATACGCAGTATTTT. V is TRBV4-1 and J is TRBJ2-3; 13 positions match TRBD2. The CDR3 is made up of 16 amino acids. Germline-derived CDR1 and CDR2 are MGHRA and YSYEKL. J lost 4 bases, V lost 1 base, and 2 bases had no gene match.